This TCR beta chain stems from a study of T cell clonotyping in hematopoietic cell transplantation (dated by TCRdb to the early 2020s). The study in broad terms: Recipient samples taken before transplant were collected after cytoreduction. A total of 130 to 150 blood samples were collected in the study from approximately 32 consecutive transplant recipients and their related donors. Recruitment of patients was conducted between 2015 and 2017, and follow-up was continued until late 2020 or death.

What the study reported, not specific to this receptor: After transplant, TCR diversity in recipients dropped, and pathologically expanded clonotypes increased progressively from day 30 to day 180. The sample size was limited, and CD4 and CD8 repertoire contributions could not be separated because cells were not sorted. Broader TCR repertoire diversity after transplant was predicted by Inverse Simpson Index values from donors and from recipients before transplant. Only a small fraction of recipient repertoires overlapped donor repertoires, with over 95% appearing de novo at the given depth.

In regard to this clone: What this receptor recognizes is not known. No much larger clone exists at a distance of one base, and base qualities are not known.

Trimming costs V 4 bases and J 0 bases, and their ends lie 14 bases apart. The CDR3 measures 16 amino acids from cysteine to phenylalanine. Here the CDR3 DNA is all that survives: 48 bases in frame from base 1. CDR1 is given as SGHRS and CDR2 as YFSETQ, both from the germline V gene. The intended sense of this specimen's time point label: recipient sample about 28 days before transplant, after cytoreduction. Blood from recipients was drawn roughly 28 days before transplant, then again at days 30, 100 and 180 after transplant. Nuclei Lysis Solution was used to extract genomic DNA from fresh or cryopreserved unfractionated peripheral blood mononuclear cells. With the immunoSEQ assay, which is a bias-controlled multiplex PCR relying on V- and J-specific primers, TCR beta CDR3 regions were amplified from genomic DNA. In a second PCR step, the CDR3 amplicons were tagged with a proprietary barcode plus Illumina adapter sequences. An Illumina MiSeq instrument was used to sequence the CDR3 libraries. From the authors' description of their analysis: immunoSEQ Analyzer 3.0 was used for export and quality control, with R Bioconductor and Immunarch used for downstream analyses. Only productive rearrangements within the normalized downsampled data set were used in the calculation of repertoire metrics. In the normalized cohort, clonotypes with more than 5 templates were defined as pathologically expanded. Repertoire diversity was measured with the Inverse Simpson Index. CMV-specificity analyses were carried out on the non-normalized data set to capture all clonotypes. TCRdb stores this immuneACCESS table with in-frame sequences only. Part of the clones is absent; in the studies checked, under half of the shortfall reflects unresolved V genes, and no reason is known for the rest. The DNA gave D and trimming, while V, J and clone size come from that table. Present in this sample are about 20,000 clones, more than 75% of which were seen just once. Under 10% of the sample is taken by the ten largest.

The sequenced sample was peripheral blood mononuclear cells, obtained before stem cell transplant. The sequence came from a man aged 50 to 59 with acute myeloid leukemia. Some clones in this sample may be carry-over from other donors' samples. The receptor chain draws on TRBV5-1 and TRBJ2-1, and TRBD2 may be the D gene, going by 6 matching bases. The CDR3 in this case is CASSEGWGVSYNEQFF. The nucleotide sequence reads as follows: TGCGCCAGCAGCGAAGGGTGGGGGGTCTCCTACAATGAGCAGTTCTTC.